Presented here are 21 T cell receptor beta chains from one specimen sequenced in a study of blood T cell repertoires in COVID-19. The data were produced by immunoSEQ multiplex PCR, yet TCRdb's version contains in-frame clones alone and is incomplete. The data contain 25,000 to 35,000 clones, about 84% of them singletons. Sequencing used peripheral blood. The receptor source for this set is a woman of 80 years or more with acute or convalescent COVID-19.

The gene calls are TRBV4-3 and TRBJ2-2; a possible D gene is TRBD1 (5 bases). The V gene lost 0 bases and the J gene lost 7 bases, with 12 bases spanning the gap. Germline lookup yields CDR1 LGHNA and CDR2 YSLEER. The CDR3 is 15 amino acids. CDR3 nucleotides: TGCGCCAGCAGCCAAGAGGTCAGGGCGAACGGGGAGCTGTTTTTT. This gives the protein CASSQEVRANGELFF.

This clone was observed once. This chain uses TRBV12-5 with TRBJ1-4; 7 positions match TRBD1. Germline V CDR1 and CDR2: LGHNT, FRNRAP. V lost 5 bases, J lost 8 bases, and 8 bases stayed unmatched. The CDR3 runs to 14 residues. The CDR3 DNA sequence: TGTGCTAGTGGTACGGGACAGCTTAGGGAAAAACTGTTTTTT. Translated: CASGTGQLREKLFF. Filled out from reference TRBV12-5 and TRBJ1-4, the complete variable domain reads DARVTQTPRHKVTEMGQEVTMRCQPILGHNTVFWYRQTMMQGLELLAYFRNRAPLDDSGMPKDRFSAEMPDATLATLKIQPSEPRDSAVYFCASGTGQLREKLFFGSGTQLSVL.

The chain combines TRBV28 with TRBJ1-2, with D possibly being TRBD1 (5 bases). The V and J ends lost 7 bases and 2 bases respectively, with 11 bases between them. This CDR3 comprises 13 residues. Germline V gene sequence: CDR1 MDHEN, CDR2 SYDVKM. The CDR3 is CASTEGLNYGYTF. The CDR3 DNA is TGTGCCAGCACCGAGGGACTGAACTATGGCTACACCTTC.

The V and J genes are TRBV9 and TRBJ2-3, with TRBD1 identical over 11 bases. The CDR3 runs to 16 residues. The trim removed 2 bases at V and 5 bases at J, leaving 7 bases unmatched. CDR1 is SGDLS and CDR2 is YYNGEE in the germline V gene. CDR3: CASSVGDRGYEDTQYF. In nucleotides, the CDR3 is TGTGCCAGCAGCGTCGGGGACAGGGGGTATGAAGATACGCAGTATTTT.

The chain recombines TRBV10-3 with TRBJ1-5; 10 nucleotides align to TRBD1. The V and J ends lost 0 bases and 6 bases, in that order; junction bases with no gene match: 5. The CDR3 covers 16 residues. Germline CDR1 ENHRY, CDR2 SYGVKD. CDR3 bases: TGTGCCATCAGTGAGTCCGGGACAGGGGCGAGTCAGCCCCAGCATTTT. This translates into CAISESGTGASQPQHF.

This chain uses TRBV2 with TRBJ1-6; 11 positions agree with TRBD1. The CDR3 has 16 amino acids. After removal of 4 bases from V and 6 bases from J, the junction contained 5 bases not matched to a gene. From germline, CDR1 is SNHLY and CDR2 FYNNEI. The CDR3: CASSADRGPLNSPLHF. The CDR3 nucleotides are TGTGCCAGCAGTGCGGACAGGGGGCCCCTTAATTCACCCCTCCACTTT.

The CDR3 nucleotides are TGTGCCAGCAGATTGGAGGGGCGGTCCTACGAGCAGTACTTC. Protein: CASRLEGRSYEQYF. The chain employs TRBV7-3 and TRBJ2-7, with TRBD2 as a possible D gene (6 bases). The CDR3 loop spans 14 amino acids. The V gene's germline CDR1 is SGHTA and CDR2 FQGTGA. Trimming removed 6 bases from V and 1 base from J, with 13 bases in between.

J is TRBJ2-4 and V is TRBV29-1; 8 nucleotides match TRBD1. The CDR3 extends over 13 amino acids. Germline CDR1 SQVTM, CDR2 ANQGSEA. The J segment lost 8 bases and the V segment lost 6 bases, leaving 9 bases of the junction unmatched. For the CDR3, the DNA is TGCAGCGTCACGCAGGGGGCGGCAGACATTCAGTACTTC. This gives the protein CSVTQGAADIQYF.

Only one count was recorded for this clone. The chain joins TRBV5-1 to TRBJ1-1; D remains unclear. This CDR3 has 15 amino acids. Trimming took off 5 bases at V and 1 base at J, with 15 bases between the two ends. CDR1 and CDR2 from the germline V gene are SGHRS and YFSETQ. CDR3 nucleotide sequence: TGCGCCAGCAGGCGAGATTCTCCTGGGAACACTGAAGCTTTCTTT. This codes for CASRRDSPGNTEAFF. Combining the CDR3 with reference TRBV5-1 and TRBJ1-1 gives the whole variable domain KAGVTQTPRYLIKTRGQQVTLSCSPISGHRSVSWYQQTPGQGLQFLFEYFSETQRNKGNFPGRFSGRQFSNSRSEMNVSTLELGDSALYLCASRRDSPGNTEAFFGQGTRLTVV.

The genes are TRBV5-5 and TRBJ2-7, with D possibly matching TRBD1 (6 bases). CDR1 and CDR2 from the germline V gene are SGHKS and YYEKEE (reference sequence). The CDR3 extends over 14 amino acids. V gave up 4 bases and J gave up 2 bases, with 13 bases separating them. The CDR3 DNA follows: TGTGCCAGCAGCCCGGATCCAGGGGCCTACGAGCAGTACTTC. It encodes CASSPDPGAYEQYF.

The chain joins TRBV4-1 to TRBJ1-5; D remains ambiguous. The V gene's germline CDR1 is MGHRA and CDR2 YSYEKL. This CDR3 region has 15 residues. Between the trimmed V and J ends, which lost 1 base and 5 bases, there was a span of 12 bases. In DNA form, the CDR3 reads TGCGCCAGCAGCCAAGTCGAGGCACGCGATCAGCCCCAGCATTTT. Amino acids: CASSQVEARDQPQHF.

CDR3 loop: CASGRDSRWPQHF. In DNA, the CDR3 is TGTGCTAGTGGTCGGGACAGCCGGTGGCCCCAGCATTTT. This sequence joins TRBV12-5 and TRBJ1-5, with 7 bases aligning to TRBD1. CDR1 LGHNT and CDR2 FRNRAP come from the germline V gene. The trim removed 5 bases at V and 9 bases at J, leaving 7 bases unmatched. There are 13 residues in the CDR3.

The chain couples TRBV7-2 to TRBJ2-3; 7 bases agree with TRBD2. The J segment lost 4 bases and the V segment lost 3 bases, leaving 7 bases of the junction unmatched. Germline V gene lookup returns CDR1 SGHTA and CDR2 FQGNSA. This CDR3 is built from 15 residues. The DNA of the CDR3 is TGTGCCAGCAGCTTCAAGCGGGATGGCGCAGATACGCAGTATTTT. Its protein product is CASSFKRDGADTQYF.

The chain links TRBV7-9 to TRBJ1-1; 8 bases map to TRBD1. The CDR3 has 15 residues. With 3 bases clipped from V and 4 bases from J, the junction kept 7 bases outside the gene matches. CDR1 and CDR2 from the germline V gene are SEHNR and FQNEAQ (reference sequence). CDR3 sequence (DNA): TGTGCCAGCAGCTTCCAGGGACAGGTGGGCACTGAAGCTTTCTTT. Its protein product is CASSFQGQVGTEAFF. The full variable domain, in which reference TRBV7-9 and TRBJ1-1 provide the parts outside the CDR3, is DTGVSQNPRHKITKRGQNVTFRCDPISEHNRLYWYRQTLGQGPEFLTYFQNEAQLEKSRLLSDRFSAERPKGSFSTLEIQRTEQGDSAMYLCASSFQGQVGTEAFFGQGTRLTVV.

The genes are TRBV28 and TRBJ2-2, with D maybe TRBD2 (6 bases). Germline CDR1 MDHEN, CDR2 SYDVKM. This CDR3 region has 16 residues. Trimming took 6 bases from V and 0 from J, leaving 14 bases between them. CDR3 region: CASRLGGTANTGELFF. The CDR3 region has the DNA TGTGCCAGCAGATTAGGAGGGACGGCGAACACCGGGGAGCTGTTTTTT.

The rearrangement uses TRBV10-1 and TRBJ2-1, with D possibly being TRBD1 (5 bases). Per the germline V gene, CDR1 is WNHNN and CDR2 is SYGVQD (reference sequence). This CDR3 region has 16 residues. V lost 3 bases and J lost 5, with 17 bases in between. CDR3 DNA: TGCGCCAGCAGTGACATGAGAGAGGTAGGGGACAATGAGCAGTTCTTC. Its translation: CASSDMREVGDNEQFF.

This chain joins TRBV2 and TRBJ1-3; 8 positions match TRBD1. This CDR3 is built from 14 residues. V gave up 7 bases and J gave up 4 bases; unmatched junction bases: 6. The germline CDR1 and CDR2 sequences are SNHLY and FYNNEI. CDR3 loop: CASKQGASGNTIYF. DNA of the CDR3: TGTGCCAGCAAGCAGGGGGCCAGCGGAAACACCATATATTTT.

The rearrangement links TRBV19 to TRBJ2-2, with 11 nucleotides matching TRBD1. V gave up 10 bases and J gave up 6 bases; unmatched junction bases: 10. The V gene's germline CDR1 is LNHDA and CDR2 SQIVND (reference sequence). The CDR3 is 15 residues long. CDR3 nucleotide sequence: TGTGCCACCTTGGGACAGGGGGGGATGGCCGGGGAGCTGTTTTTT. Residues: CATLGQGGMAGELFF.

V and J are TRBV7-9 and TRBJ1-4; 8 bases line up with TRBD1. CDR1 is SEHNR, CDR2 FQNEAQ, per germline (reference sequence). With V trimmed by 5 bases and J by 4 bases, 6 bases remained unmatched. This CDR3 has 15 amino acids. The CDR3 DNA follows: TGTGCCAGCAGCGCCGACAGGGGCCATAATGAAAAACTGTTTTTT. Its translation is CASSADRGHNEKLFF. The full variable domain, its missing parts supplied by reference TRBV7-9 and TRBJ1-4, is DTGVSQNPRHKITKRGQNVTFRCDPISEHNRLYWYRQTLGQGPEFLTYFQNEAQLEKSRLLSDRFSAERPKGSFSTLEIQRTEQGDSAMYLCASSADRGHNEKLFFGSGTQLSVL.

The V gene is TRBV5-1, the J gene TRBJ2-6, with TRBD2 as a possible D gene (6 bases). V was clipped by 0 bases and J by 0 bases, with 13 bases between them. Germline V CDR1 and CDR2: SGHRS, YFSETQ. This CDR3 contains 18 residues. CDR3 nucleotide sequence: TGCGCCAGCAGCTTGGGCGGGACGTCGAACTCTGGGGCCAACGTCCTGACTTTC. Translating gives CASSLGGTSNSGANVLTF.

This clone has just one count. This rearrangement joins TRBV7-9 to TRBJ1-4; tentative D call: TRBD1 (6 bases). V was clipped by 6 bases and J by 7 bases, with 21 bases between them. This CDR3 is built from 16 residues. CDR1 and CDR2 from the germline V gene are SEHNR and FQNEAQ (reference sequence). The CDR3 sequence is CASSSTGATGSEKLFF. DNA for the CDR3: TGTGCCAGCAGTTCAACGGGCGCGACAGGTAGTGAAAAACTGTTTTTT.